This is a list of T cell receptor beta chains from one sample in a study of PD-1 blockade in classical Hodgkin lymphoma. The protocol was immunoSEQ multiplex PCR, while the TCRdb copy is restricted to in-frame clones and leaves out a portion. This sample has 20,000 to 25,000 clones, with about two thirds found just once. Here the sequenced sample was peripheral blood mononuclear cells (PBMCs), taken at baseline. These receptors all stem from a human donor with classical Hodgkin lymphoma. CDR3s include the opening cysteine and the closing phenylalanine or tryptophan. D genes are given only for firm matches. Clone sizes are given selectively: once, few, many, or a class where the clone is expanded.

d_call: -
v_call: TRBV6-6
clone_size: -
j_call: TRBJ2-1
cdr3_aa: CASTEGGGPSYNEQFF
cdr3_nt: TGTGCCAGCACCGAGGGGGGGGGACCCTCCTACAATGAGCAGTTCTTC

d_call: -
v_call: TRBV4-2
clone_size: -
j_call: TRBJ2-3
cdr3_aa: CASSQDRHRGPTPSTDTQYF
cdr3_nt: TGTGCCAGCAGCCAAGATCGTCATCGCGGGCCAACACCTAGCACAGATACGCAGTATTTT

d_call: TRBD2
v_call: TRBV5-3
clone_size: -
j_call: TRBJ2-1
cdr3_aa: CARTQPGLDYNEQFF
cdr3_nt: TGTGCCAGAACCCAACCGGGACTAGACTACAATGAGCAGTTCTTC

d_call: -
v_call: TRBV15
clone_size: few
j_call: TRBJ2-1
cdr3_aa: CATEGGSTGNEQFF
cdr3_nt: TGTGCCACCGAAGGAGGGAGTACCGGAAATGAGCAGTTCTTC

d_call: TRBD2
v_call: TRBV19
clone_size: few
j_call: TRBJ2-1
cdr3_aa: CASSIIPSGIRNEQFF
cdr3_nt: TGTGCCAGTAGTATTATTCCTAGCGGAATACGCAATGAGCAGTTCTTC

d_call: -
v_call: TRBV7-2
clone_size: -
j_call: TRBJ2-2
cdr3_aa: CASSLPTSLNTGELFF
cdr3_nt: TGTGCCAGCAGCTTACCTACTAGCCTCAACACCGGGGAGCTGTTTTTT

d_call: TRBD1
v_call: TRBV25-1
clone_size: -
j_call: TRBJ1-5
cdr3_aa: CASSESGQVNQPQHF
cdr3_nt: TGTGCCAGCAGTGAATCCGGACAGGTCAATCAGCCCCAGCATTTT

d_call: -
v_call: TRBV18
clone_size: -
j_call: TRBJ1-2
cdr3_aa: CASSPGGTNYGYTF
cdr3_nt: TGTGCCAGCTCACCGGGCGGGACTAACTATGGCTACACCTTC

d_call: -
v_call: TRBV5-6
clone_size: -
j_call: TRBJ2-2
cdr3_aa: CASSLPNTGELFF
cdr3_nt: TGTGCCAGCAGCTTGCCCAACACCGGGGAGCTGTTTTTT

d_call: -
v_call: TRBV4-3
clone_size: once
j_call: TRBJ2-5
cdr3_aa: CASSQERRATGSETQYF
cdr3_nt: TGCGCCAGCAGCCAAGAGAGACGAGCCACAGGCAGCGAGACCCAGTACTTC

d_call: -
v_call: TRBV19
clone_size: -
j_call: TRBJ1-1
cdr3_aa: CALGAGTEAFF
cdr3_nt: TGTGCTTTAGGGGCAGGGACTGAAGCTTTCTTT

d_call: TRBD1
v_call: TRBV5-1
clone_size: few
j_call: TRBJ1-1
cdr3_aa: CASSPRQGIMNTEAFF
cdr3_nt: TGCGCCAGCAGCCCTAGACAGGGGATAATGAACACTGAAGCTTTCTTT

d_call: -
v_call: TRBV4-3
clone_size: -
j_call: TRBJ1-1
cdr3_aa: CASSQDWVNTEAFF
cdr3_nt: TGCGCCAGCAGCCAAGATTGGGTGAACACTGAAGCTTTCTTT

d_call: -
v_call: TRBV29-1
clone_size: -
j_call: TRBJ2-1
cdr3_aa: CSVENNEQFF
cdr3_nt: TGCAGCGTTGAGAACAATGAGCAGTTCTTC

d_call: -
v_call: TRBV9
clone_size: -
j_call: TRBJ2-2
cdr3_aa: CASSVVGPGELFF
cdr3_nt: TGTGCCAGCAGCGTAGTAGGGCCCGGGGAGCTGTTTTTT

d_call: -
v_call: TRBV2
clone_size: -
j_call: TRBJ1-5
cdr3_aa: CASYRNPNQPQHF
cdr3_nt: TGTGCCAGCTACAGGAACCCTAATCAGCCCCAGCATTTT

d_call: -
v_call: TRBV5-3
clone_size: once
j_call: TRBJ1-1
cdr3_aa: CAKSLVQVNMNTEAFF
cdr3_nt: TGTGCCAAAAGCTTGGTTCAGGTTAACATGAACACTGAAGCTTTCTTT

d_call: -
v_call: TRBV7-3
clone_size: -
j_call: TRBJ2-1
cdr3_aa: CASSYAGGSNEQFF
cdr3_nt: TGTGCCAGCAGCTACGCGGGCGGGTCCAATGAGCAGTTCTTC

d_call: -
v_call: TRBV20-1
clone_size: -
j_call: TRBJ2-1
cdr3_aa: CSARAQNEQFF
cdr3_nt: TGCAGTGCTAGAGCCCAAAATGAGCAGTTCTTC

d_call: -
v_call: TRBV6-6
clone_size: -
j_call: TRBJ2-7
cdr3_aa: CASSSPFDGTYEQYF
cdr3_nt: TGTGCCAGCAGCTCACCTTTCGACGGTACCTACGAGCAGTACTTC

d_call: -
v_call: TRBV6-6
clone_size: -
j_call: TRBJ1-6
cdr3_aa: CASTHGGFKIPLHF
cdr3_nt: TGTGCCAGCACCCACGGCGGTTTCAAGATACCCCTCCACTTT

d_call: TRBD1
v_call: TRBV19
clone_size: -
j_call: TRBJ1-2
cdr3_aa: CASSIIQGHVGYTF
cdr3_nt: TGTGCCAGTAGTATTATACAGGGGCACGTCGGCTACACCTTC

d_call: -
v_call: TRBV19
clone_size: -
j_call: TRBJ2-5
cdr3_aa: CASSIRGRETQYF
cdr3_nt: TGTGCCAGTAGTATTAGGGGACGCGAGACCCAGTACTTC

d_call: TRBD1
v_call: TRBV18
clone_size: -
j_call: TRBJ1-1
cdr3_aa: CASSPPGTEYYEAFF
cdr3_nt: TGTGCCAGCTCACCGCCCGGGACAGAGTATTATGAAGCTTTCTTT

d_call: TRBD2
v_call: TRBV11-2
clone_size: -
j_call: TRBJ2-5
cdr3_aa: CASSLGLAGGKGTETQYF
cdr3_nt: TGTGCCAGCAGCTTAGGACTAGCGGGAGGGAAAGGCACAGAGACCCAGTACTTC

d_call: -
v_call: TRBV19
clone_size: once
j_call: TRBJ2-1
cdr3_aa: CASSILGFEQFF
cdr3_nt: TGTGCCAGTAGTATACTCGGGTTTGAGCAGTTCTTC

d_call: -
v_call: TRBV9
clone_size: -
j_call: TRBJ1-1
cdr3_aa: CASSANLASTEAFF
cdr3_nt: TGTGCCAGCAGCGCCAACTTAGCGAGCACTGAAGCTTTCTTT

d_call: -
v_call: TRBV11-2
clone_size: -
j_call: TRBJ1-4
cdr3_aa: CASSLLENEKLFF
cdr3_nt: TGTGCCAGCAGCTTACTGGAGAATGAAAAACTGTTTTTT

d_call: -
v_call: TRBV2
clone_size: -
j_call: TRBJ1-1
cdr3_aa: CASESEGRVVTEAFF
cdr3_nt: TGTGCCAGCGAGTCCGAGGGCAGGGTGGTCACTGAAGCTTTCTTT

d_call: TRBD1
v_call: TRBV18
clone_size: -
j_call: TRBJ1-1
cdr3_aa: CASSPRNRDRGTEAFF
cdr3_nt: TGTGCCAGCTCACCACGGAACCGGGACAGGGGCACTGAAGCTTTCTTT

d_call: -
v_call: TRBV6-6
clone_size: -
j_call: TRBJ1-2
cdr3_aa: CASSTSGNYGYTF
cdr3_nt: -

d_call: TRBD1
v_call: TRBV10-2
clone_size: -
j_call: TRBJ1-2
cdr3_aa: CASISGGTGSGYTF
cdr3_nt: TGCGCCAGCATTAGCGGTGGGACAGGCTCTGGCTACACCTTC